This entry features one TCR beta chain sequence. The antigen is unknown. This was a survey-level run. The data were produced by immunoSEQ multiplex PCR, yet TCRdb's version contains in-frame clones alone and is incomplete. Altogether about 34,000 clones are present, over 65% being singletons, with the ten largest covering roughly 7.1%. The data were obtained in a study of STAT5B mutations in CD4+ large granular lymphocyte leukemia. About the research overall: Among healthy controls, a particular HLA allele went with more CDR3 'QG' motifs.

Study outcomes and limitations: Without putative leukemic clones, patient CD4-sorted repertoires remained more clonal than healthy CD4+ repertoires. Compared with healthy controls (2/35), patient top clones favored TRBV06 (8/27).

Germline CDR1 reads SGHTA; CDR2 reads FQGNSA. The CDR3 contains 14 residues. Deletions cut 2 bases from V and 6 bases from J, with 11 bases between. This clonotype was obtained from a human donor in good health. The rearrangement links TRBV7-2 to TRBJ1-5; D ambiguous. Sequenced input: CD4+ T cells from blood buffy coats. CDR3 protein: CASSLSRDSQPQHF. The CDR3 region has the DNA TGTGCCAGCAGCTTATCTCGGGATTCTCAGCCCCAGCATTTT.